A single sample is the source of the 3 T cell receptor beta chains below, sequenced in a study of blood T cell repertoires in COVID-19. Clones were read by immunoSEQ multiplex PCR, and TCRdb kept only the in-frame ones, dropping some. The sample holds 69,000 or so clones, roughly 80% seen once. The specimen sequenced was peripheral blood. These receptors all come from a woman at least 80 years old with acute or convalescent COVID-19.

The chain carries TRBV20-1 and TRBJ1-2; no reliable D call. The CDR3 loop spans 11 amino acids. The V end lost 3 bases, the J end lost 11 bases, and 13 bases lay between the germline ends. Germline assignment: CDR1 DFQATT and CDR2 SNEGSKA (reference sequence). DNA of the CDR3: TGCAGTGCTAGGTGGCAGTCTTCATACACCTTC. It translates to CSARWQSSYTF.

The chain links TRBV9 to TRBJ2-5; 9 bases agree with TRBD2. The CDR3 has 15 amino acids. J was trimmed by 5 bases and V by 3 bases; bases with no gene match: 8. The germline gives CDR1 SGDLS, CDR2 YYNGEE. As DNA, the CDR3 is TGTGCCAGCAGCGGAACGGGACTAGCCTATGAGACCCAGTACTTC. It yields the protein CASSGTGLAYETQYF.

DNA of the CDR3: TGTGCCAGCAGCCTCGACAGGGGGCCCAATGAAAAACTGTTTTTT. Amino acid sequence: CASSLDRGPNEKLFF. The V gene is TRBV11-2, the J gene TRBJ1-4; TRBD1 matches at 10 bases. The CDR3 has 15 amino acids. The V gene's germline CDR1 is SGHAT and CDR2 FQNNGV. Losses at the gene ends were 5 bases for V and 5 bases for J; bases not matched to a gene: 5.